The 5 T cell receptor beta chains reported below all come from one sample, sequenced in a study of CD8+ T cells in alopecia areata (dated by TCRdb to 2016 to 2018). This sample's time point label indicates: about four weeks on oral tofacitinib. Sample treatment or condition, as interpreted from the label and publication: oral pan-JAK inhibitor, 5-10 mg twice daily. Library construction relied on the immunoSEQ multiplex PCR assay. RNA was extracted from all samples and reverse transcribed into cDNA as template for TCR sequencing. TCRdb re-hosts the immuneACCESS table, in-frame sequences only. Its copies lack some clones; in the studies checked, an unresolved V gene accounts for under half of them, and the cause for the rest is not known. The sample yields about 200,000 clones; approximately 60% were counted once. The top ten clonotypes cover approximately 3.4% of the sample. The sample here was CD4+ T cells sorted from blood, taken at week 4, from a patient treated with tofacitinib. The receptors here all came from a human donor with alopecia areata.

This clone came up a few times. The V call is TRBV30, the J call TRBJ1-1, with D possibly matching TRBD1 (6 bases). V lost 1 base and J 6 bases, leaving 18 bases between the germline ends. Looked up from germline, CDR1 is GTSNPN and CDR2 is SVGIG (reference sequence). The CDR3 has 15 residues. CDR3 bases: TGTGCCTGGAGTGCCAGTACATTGGGGGCGGCTGAAGCTTTCTTT. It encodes CAWSASTLGAAEAFF.

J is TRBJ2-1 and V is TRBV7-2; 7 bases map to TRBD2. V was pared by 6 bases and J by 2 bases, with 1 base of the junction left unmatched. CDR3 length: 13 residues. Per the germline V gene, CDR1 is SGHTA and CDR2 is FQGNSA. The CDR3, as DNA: TGTGCCAGCAGAGCGGGGACCTACAATGAGCAGTTCTTC. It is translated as CASRAGTYNEQFF.

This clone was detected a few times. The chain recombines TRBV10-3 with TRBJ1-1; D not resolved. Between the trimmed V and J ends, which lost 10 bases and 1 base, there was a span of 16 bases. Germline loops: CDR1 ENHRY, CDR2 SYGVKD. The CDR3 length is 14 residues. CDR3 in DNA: TGTGCCACCCATGACACATTCGGGAACACTGAAGCTTTCTTT. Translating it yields CATHDTFGNTEAFF.

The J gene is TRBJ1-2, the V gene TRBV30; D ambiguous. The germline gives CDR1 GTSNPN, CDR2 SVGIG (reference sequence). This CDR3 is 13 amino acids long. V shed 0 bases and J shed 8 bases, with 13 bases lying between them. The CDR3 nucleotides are TGTGCCTGGAGTGTAAGGGAGGGATCCGGCTACACCTTC. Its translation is CAWSVREGSGYTF. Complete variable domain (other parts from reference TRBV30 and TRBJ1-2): SQTIHQWPATLVQPVGSPLSLECTVEGTSNPNLYWYRQAAGRGLQLLFYSVGIGQISSEVPQNLSASRPQDRQFILSSKKLLLSDSGFYLCAWSVREGSGYTFGSGTRLTVV.

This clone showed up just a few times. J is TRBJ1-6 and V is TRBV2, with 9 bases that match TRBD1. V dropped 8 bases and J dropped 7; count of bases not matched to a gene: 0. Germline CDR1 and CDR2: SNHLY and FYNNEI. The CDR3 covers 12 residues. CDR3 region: CASGTGNSPLHF. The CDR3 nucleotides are TGTGCCAGCGGGACAGGGAATTCACCCCTCCACTTT.